These 16 T cell receptor beta chains originate from one sample sequenced in a study of blood T cell repertoires in COVID-19. TCRdb keeps only in-frame clones here, not all; method: immunoSEQ multiplex PCR. The data show around 180,000 clones, 75% to 90% seen once. The specimen was peripheral blood. The receptors come from a man in his sixties or seventies with active or convalescent COVID-19.

This clone was counted a few times. The V call is TRBV30, the J call TRBJ2-7; D perhaps matches TRBD1 (6 bases). Germline loops: CDR1 GTSNPN, CDR2 SVGIG (reference sequence). This CDR3 has 15 residues. Trimming shortened V by 0 bases and J by 1 base, and 13 bases separated the two germline ends. CDR3 nucleotide sequence: TGTGCCTGGAGTGTAGCAAACAGGGAGTCCTACGAGCAGTACTTC. Its translation: CAWSVANRESYEQYF.

V usage is TRBV6-2 or TRBV6-3 and J usage is TRBJ2-3, with D possibly TRBD2 on 6 matching bases. Trimming took off 5 bases at V and 9 bases at J, with 12 bases between the two ends. The CDR3 has 12 amino acids. Germline CDR1 is MNHEY and CDR2 is SVGEGT. CDR3 residues: CASSHHSGTQYF. The CDR3 DNA reads TGTGCCAGCAGTCACCATAGCGGAACGCAGTATTTT.

The chain uses TRBV30 and TRBJ2-1; tentative D call: TRBD2 (5 bases). With 2 bases removed from V and 7 bases from J, the gap between germline ends came to 12 bases. CDR1 is GTSNPN, CDR2 SVGIG, per germline (reference sequence). The CDR3 is made up of 13 amino acids. In DNA form, the CDR3 reads TGTGCCTGGAGTAAGGGAGATTATAATGAGCAGTTCTTC. Protein: CAWSKGDYNEQFF.

The chain uses TRBV28 and TRBJ1-2, with D possibly matching TRBD1 (5 bases). V lost 6 bases and J lost 8, with 19 bases in between. The CDR3 length is 14 residues. Germline assignment: CDR1 MDHEN and CDR2 SYDVKM. In DNA, the CDR3 is TGTGCCAGCAGCGCCGGTAGGGGCGAAATCGGCTACACCTTC. The encoded protein is CASSAGRGEIGYTF.

V gene TRBV29-1 combines with J gene TRBJ2-7, with 10 bases aligning to TRBD1. Trimming cost V 7 bases and J 6 bases; bases outside gene matches: 9. CDR3 length equals 13 residues. Germline assignment: CDR1 SQVTM and CDR2 ANQGSEA. CDR3 nucleotide sequence: TGCAGCGCCGGGACAGGGGTTTATTCCGAGCAGTACTTC. Protein: CSAGTGVYSEQYF.

V usage is TRBV6-4 and J usage is TRBJ1-2; the D is unclear. The V and J ends lost 9 bases and 5 bases respectively, with 19 bases between them. The CDR3 is 14 residues long. Germline V gene sequence: CDR1 MRHNA, CDR2 SNTAGT. CDR3 region: CASTEEYSTYGYTF. CDR3 nucleotides: TGTGCCAGTACCGAAGAATACTCGACTTATGGCTACACCTTC.

This clone was counted a few times. This rearrangement joins TRBV5-4 to TRBJ2-7; D gene ambiguous. Germline lookup yields CDR1 SGHNT and CDR2 YYREEE (reference sequence). The CDR3 runs to 12 residues. V dropped 0 bases and J dropped 6 bases, with 7 bases sitting between them. The CDR3 region is CASSLDTREQYF. CDR3 DNA: TGTGCCAGCAGCTTGGACACCCGCGAGCAGTACTTC.

The rearrangement joins TRBV6-5 to TRBJ2-7, with 9 bases matching TRBD1. CDR3 length equals 15 residues. CDR1 is MNHEY, CDR2 SVGAGI, per germline. The trim removed 0 bases at V and 6 bases at J, leaving 6 bases unmatched. CDR3 residues: CASSYSQTGGGEQYF. CDR3 coding DNA: TGTGCCAGCAGTTACTCGCAGACAGGGGGGGGCGAGCAGTACTTC.

This chain uses TRBV15 with TRBJ2-5; D is unresolved. Trimming pared 0 bases from V and 1 base from J, leaving 6 bases between. Germline V gene sequence: CDR1 LNHNV, CDR2 YYDKDF (reference sequence). CDR3 length: 14 residues. Here the CDR3 reads CATSREMAQETQYF. DNA for the CDR3: TGTGCCACCAGCAGAGAGATGGCCCAAGAGACCCAGTACTTC.

The CDR3 DNA follows: TGTGCCACCACTGAGGGCAGGGGTTCACCCCTCCACTTT. Protein sequence: CATTEGRGSPLHF. This chain connects TRBV15 to TRBJ1-6, with D perhaps matching TRBD1 (6 bases). CDR1 is LNHNV, CDR2 YYDKDF, per germline (reference sequence). V dropped 7 bases and J dropped 9 bases, with 13 bases sitting between them. There are 13 residues in the CDR3.

CDR3: CASSPRTGVAGELFF. The CDR3 nucleotides are TGTGCTAGTTCTCCGAGGACAGGGGTTGCCGGGGAGCTGTTTTTT. This chain connects TRBV12-5 to TRBJ2-2; 9 bases are a match to TRBD1. The length of the CDR3 is 15 residues. The germline V gene encodes CDR1 LGHNT and CDR2 FRNRAP. V lost 8 bases and J lost 6; bases outside the gene matches: 10.

The gene calls are TRBV18 and TRBJ2-7; 7 bases fit TRBD1. V shed 2 bases, J shed 0 bases, and the junction held 1 base outside the gene matches. CDR3 length: 14 amino acids. Germline assignment: CDR1 KGHSH and CDR2 LQKENI. CDR3 region: CASSPAGGSYEQYF. Written as DNA, the CDR3 is TGTGCCAGCTCACCAGCAGGGGGCTCCTACGAGCAGTACTTC.

This clone occurred a few times. The chain recombines TRBV29-1 with TRBJ1-4; 7 nucleotides match TRBD1. The CDR3 has 12 residues. In germline, CDR1 is SQVTM, CDR2 ANQGSEA. The CDR3 spells CSAGRQGEKLFF. CDR3 sequence (DNA): TGCTCAGCTGGGAGACAGGGTGAAAAACTGTTTTTT. Full variable domain (rest looked up from reference TRBV29-1 and TRBJ1-4): SAVISQKPSRDICQRGTSLTIQCQVDSQVTMMFWYRQQPGQSLTLIATANQGSEATYESGFVIDKFPISRPNLTFSTLTVSNMSPEDSSIYLCSAGRQGEKLFFGSGTQLSVL.

The chain carries TRBV7-2 and TRBJ1-6; D is unclear. Germline-derived CDR1 and CDR2 are SGHTA and FQGNSA. Trimming took 4 bases from V and 9 from J, leaving 25 bases between them. CDR3 size: 18 residues. CDR3 nucleotide sequence: TGTGCCAGCAGCTCCGGGCCCCCACATTCTAGCCCAGGTTCACCCCTCCACTTT. As protein: CASSSGPPHSSPGSPLHF.

The genes are TRBV5-1 and TRBJ2-3; 10 bases line up with TRBD1. Germline assignment: CDR1 SGHRS and CDR2 YFSETQ. The CDR3 has 16 residues. J was trimmed by 5 bases and V by 4 bases; bases with no gene match: 10. For the CDR3, the DNA is TGCGCCAGCAGCGCCCCCGGGACAGGGGTGGGAGATACGCAGTATTTT. Residues: CASSAPGTGVGDTQYF.

The genes are TRBV21-1 and TRBJ2-2; the table assigns TRBD1, which was not confirmed against the DNA. TRBV21-1 is described as a pseudogene. This CDR3 has 15 residues. The CDR3 DNA follows: TGTGCCAGCAGTGGACAGGTTGCGAACACCGGGGAGCTGTTTTTT. It yields the protein CASSGQVANTGELFF.